Each of the 24 T cell receptor beta chains below was sequenced from the same sample in a study of blood T cell repertoires in COVID-19. TCRdb keeps only in-frame clones here, not all; method: immunoSEQ multiplex PCR. The repertoire includes about 280,000 clones, approximately 83% of them detected once, and approximately 2.2% sits in the top ten. The sample was peripheral blood. These receptors came from a woman aged 25 to 45 who had recovered from COVID-19.

The chain has TRBV7-2 and TRBJ2-3; 8 bases map to TRBD2. The CDR3 contains 17 residues. Germline values: CDR1 SGHTA, CDR2 FQGNSA. Germline trimming cut 2 bases from V and 4 bases from J; bases unmatched to any gene: 11. The CDR3 loop is CASSLSGAGAHPDTQYF. The CDR3 DNA sequence: TGTGCCAGCAGCTTAAGTGGAGCGGGGGCCCACCCAGATACGCAGTATTTT.

This clone showed up just a few times. In DNA, the CDR3 is TGTGCCAGCAGCTTTACGGGAGGTGAAGAGACCCAGTACTTC. Residues: CASSFTGGEETQYF. This sequence joins TRBV5-4 and TRBJ2-5; 7 positions agree with TRBD2. Per germline, CDR1 SGHNT and CDR2 YYREEE (reference sequence). This CDR3 region has 14 residues. The V gene end was trimmed by 2 bases and the J gene end by 3 bases; junction bases not matched to a gene: 4.

This clone was recorded a few times. The V and J genes are TRBV19 and TRBJ1-5; TRBD1 aligns across 8 bases. CDR3 length: 14 amino acids. CDR1 is LNHDA and CDR2 is SQIVND in the germline V gene (reference sequence). Losses at the gene ends were 2 bases for V and 6 bases for J; bases not matched to a gene: 3. CDR3 loop: CASSISGGGQPQHF. The CDR3 DNA reads as TGTGCCAGTAGTATATCAGGGGGCGGTCAGCCCCAGCATTTT.

A note on this clone: The junction departs from germline at one end; a sequencing error may be responsible. The chain couples TRBV28 to TRBJ2-1; D is possibly TRBD2 (5 bases). The CDR3 is 15 residues long. Germline V gene lookup returns CDR1 MDHEN and CDR2 SYDVKM. CDR3 nucleotide sequence: TGTGCCAGCAGAGGAAACGCGGGCGTACACAATGAGCTGTTCTTC. It specifies CASRGNAGVHNELFF.

This clone was seen a handful of times. This chain's CDR3 is CASSQVPGFRPSGNTIYF. In DNA form, the CDR3 reads TGCGCCAGCAGCCAGGTACCAGGGTTTAGGCCCTCTGGAAACACCATATATTTT. The genes are TRBV4-1 and TRBJ1-3, with TRBD1 as a possible D gene (5 bases). The V end lost 3 bases, the J end lost 0 bases, and 18 bases lay between the germline ends. The CDR3 length is 18 residues. Germline V lookup: CDR1 MGHRA, CDR2 YSYEKL.

This chain connects TRBV2 to TRBJ2-1, with 7 bases identical to TRBD1. The germline V gene encodes CDR1 SNHLY and CDR2 FYNNEI. Germline trimming cut 7 bases from V and 9 bases from J; bases unmatched to any gene: 12. The CDR3 is 14 residues long. The CDR3 region has the DNA TGTGCCAGCACTTCACTCCCAGGGGGAAGTGAGCAGTTCTTC. Translated, it gives CASTSLPGGSEQFF.

In regard to this clone: At the DNA level, this CDR3 is encoded by other sequences in the same sample as well. V usage is TRBV11-3 and J usage is TRBJ2-3; no definite D call. The germline V gene has CDR1 SGHNT and CDR2 YENEEA. Trimming took 4 bases from V and 2 from J, leaving 4 bases between them. The CDR3 is 12 amino acids. The CDR3 DNA follows: TGTGCCAGCAGCTCCCACACAGATACGCAGTATTTT. Encoded protein: CASSSHTDTQYF.

The chain combines TRBV4-1 with TRBJ2-3, with unresolved D. CDR1 is MGHRA, CDR2 YSYEKL, per germline. This CDR3 has 15 amino acids. Trimming took 4 bases from V and 2 from J, leaving 13 bases between them. The CDR3 sequence: CASSPISRVTDTQYF. The CDR3 coding sequence is TGCGCCAGCAGCCCCATAAGCCGTGTCACAGATACGCAGTATTTT.

V gene TRBV5-1 combines with J gene TRBJ2-1; 14 nucleotides match TRBD2. Per germline, CDR1 SGHRS and CDR2 YFSETQ. The CDR3 has 17 amino acids. J gave up 2 bases and V 3 bases, and 4 bases lay outside the gene matches. CDR3 DNA sequence: TGCGCCAGCAGCTCAGAGGGACTAGCGGGGGCCTACAATGAGCAGTTCTTC. Translated: CASSSEGLAGAYNEQFF.

Written as DNA, the CDR3 is TGCGCCAGCAGCTTGACCGAGCGGGAGAGCAATGAGCAGTTCTTC. As protein: CASSLTERESNEQFF. This chain connects TRBV5-1 to TRBJ2-1; TRBD2 agrees at 8 bases. Per the germline V gene, CDR1 is SGHRS and CDR2 is YFSETQ. V lost 1 base to trimming and J lost 6 bases; unmatched junction nucleotides: 6. The CDR3 totals 15 residues.

This clone has more than one count but fewer than ten. CDR3 region: CARQGNYGYTF. The CDR3 bases are TGTGCCAGACAGGGTAACTATGGCTACACCTTC. This sequence joins TRBV19 and TRBJ1-2; D possibly corresponds to TRBD1 (6 bases). The CDR3 spans 11 residues. Germline values: CDR1 LNHDA, CDR2 SQIVND (reference sequence). With 9 bases removed from V and 1 base from J, the gap between germline ends came to 6 bases.

The chain couples TRBV18 to TRBJ2-1, with D uncertain. This CDR3 comprises 15 residues. Germline V gives CDR1 KGHSH, CDR2 LQKENI. The V and J ends lost 0 bases and 6 bases respectively, with 12 bases between them. DNA for the CDR3: TGTGCCAGCTCACCACCCCGCGGCTTTTTCAATGAGCAGTTCTTC. Its translation is CASSPPRGFFNEQFF.

The CDR3 spells CASSPPLELGTQYF. The CDR3 DNA reads as TGTGCCAGCAGTCCACCCTTGGAGTTAGGTACGCAGTATTTT. The rearrangement joins TRBV28 to TRBJ2-3; D uncertain. Trimming took off 5 bases at V and 8 bases at J, with 17 bases between the two ends. This CDR3 is 14 amino acids long. CDR1 and CDR2 (germline): MDHEN, SYDVKM.

The V and J genes are TRBV2 and TRBJ2-6; unclear D gene. Germline V gives CDR1 SNHLY, CDR2 FYNNEI. Trimming pared 7 bases from V and 0 bases from J, leaving 7 bases between. There are 14 residues in the CDR3. The CDR3 nucleotides are TGTGCCAGCATCGCAGTCTCTGGGGCCAACGTCCTGACTTTC. It encodes CASIAVSGANVLTF.

The V gene is TRBV19, the J gene TRBJ1-1; TRBD1 agrees at 7 bases. The germline V gene has CDR1 LNHDA and CDR2 SQIVND (reference sequence). The V and J ends lost 5 bases and 1 base, in that order; junction bases with no gene match: 1. The CDR3 consists of 13 residues. CDR3 sequence: CASSWDRNTEAFF. The CDR3 DNA is TGTGCCAGTAGTTGGGACAGGAACACTGAAGCTTTCTTT.

The chain combines TRBV5-1 with TRBJ2-5; 7 bases map to TRBD1. Looked up from germline, CDR1 is SGHRS and CDR2 is YFSETQ. Trimming took 5 bases from V and 6 from J; bases not matched to a gene: 13. CDR3 size: 15 residues. The CDR3 coding sequence is TGCGCCAGCAGGGAATTCCCCAGACAGGGACAGACCCAGTACTTC. Protein product: CASREFPRQGQTQYF.

The genes are TRBV19 and TRBJ2-1, with TRBD1 as a possible D gene (5 bases). Germline loops: CDR1 LNHDA, CDR2 SQIVND (reference sequence). The CDR3 consists of 14 residues. V dropped 3 bases and J dropped 8 bases, with 14 bases sitting between them. The CDR3 protein is CASSIGWVRDEQFF. The DNA of the CDR3 is TGTGCCAGTAGTATCGGATGGGTCAGGGATGAGCAGTTCTTC. Complete variable domain (other parts from reference TRBV19 and TRBJ2-1): DGGITQSPKYLFRKEGQNVTLSCEQNLNHDAMYWYRQDPGQGLRLIYYSQIVNDFQKGDIAEGYSVSREKKESFPLTVTSAQKNPTAFYLCASSIGWVRDEQFFGPGTRLTVL.

The genes are TRBV6-1 and TRBJ2-3, with 10 bases lining up with TRBD2. Trimming cost V 4 bases and J 6 bases; bases outside gene matches: 10. From germline, CDR1 is MNHNS and CDR2 SASEGT. The length of the CDR3 is 16 residues. CDR3 region: CASSARGAGGPDTQYF. The CDR3 DNA follows: TGTGCCAGCAGTGCGAGAGGAGCGGGGGGGCCCGATACGCAGTATTTT.

The chain combines TRBV5-4 with TRBJ2-1; 9 bases align to TRBD2. Per the germline V gene, CDR1 is SGHNT and CDR2 is YYREEE (reference sequence). V gave up 4 bases and J gave up 4 bases; unmatched junction bases: 12. CDR3 size: 17 residues. Here the CDR3 DNA reads TGTGCCAGCAGCCAAAATAAGCGGGGGGCAAAATACAATGAGCAGTTCTTC. Translating gives CASSQNKRGAKYNEQFF.

The chain couples TRBV7-9 to TRBJ1-2, with TRBD1 identical over 7 bases. With 5 bases clipped from V and 8 bases from J, the junction kept 8 bases outside the gene matches. Germline V gene lookup returns CDR1 SEHNR and CDR2 FQNEAQ (reference sequence). The CDR3 covers 13 residues. The CDR3 reads CASSEPQGGGYTF. CDR3 DNA sequence: TGTGCCAGCAGCGAGCCGCAGGGGGGCGGCTACACCTTC.

V and J are TRBV5-1 and TRBJ1-1; 9 bases map to TRBD1. Trimming removed 2 bases from V and 3 bases from J; junction bases left unmatched: 8. There are 16 residues in the CDR3. From germline, CDR1 is SGHRS and CDR2 YFSETQ. CDR3: CASSLRGQGGDTEAFF. The CDR3 DNA follows: TGCGCCAGCAGCTTAAGGGGACAGGGAGGGGACACTGAAGCTTTCTTT. Looking up the rest from reference TRBV5-1 and TRBJ1-1 gives the full variable domain: KAGVTQTPRYLIKTRGQQVTLSCSPISGHRSVSWYQQTPGQGLQFLFEYFSETQRNKGNFPGRFSGRQFSNSRSEMNVSTLELGDSALYLCASSLRGQGGDTEAFFGQGTRLTVV.

This chain links TRBV6-5 with TRBJ2-5; D ambiguous. Germline V gene data show CDR1 as MNHEY and CDR2 as SVGAGI. The CDR3 sequence is 13 residues long. Trimming pared 6 bases from V and 0 bases from J, leaving 8 bases between. The CDR3 coding sequence is TGTGCCAGCAGACGCGACAACCAAGAGACCCAGTACTTC. Translated: CASRRDNQETQYF.

This clone was counted a single time. This chain links TRBV27 with TRBJ1-6; 7 bases agree with TRBD1. V shed 6 bases, J shed 14 bases, and the junction held 13 bases outside the gene matches. The CDR3 spans 14 residues. From germline, CDR1 is MNHEY and CDR2 SMNVEV (reference sequence). DNA of the CDR3: TGTGCCAGCAGCCACACAGGGGCCCAGGTCACCCTCCACTTT. It codes for CASSHTGAQVTLHF.

This clone is a singleton in its sample. The gene calls are TRBV6-4 and TRBJ1-6; no firm D call. The CDR3 is made up of 13 amino acids. The ends were cut back, 5 bases at V and 5 bases at J, with 7 bases in the middle. Germline V gene lookup returns CDR1 MRHNA and CDR2 SNTAGT. CDR3 DNA: TGTGCCAGCAGTCTTACGGATAATTCACCCCTCCACTTT. It yields the protein CASSLTDNSPLHF.